This TCR beta chain was profiled in a study of glioma-infiltrating T cells after dendritic cell vaccination. Across the whole study: Dendritic cells derived from monocytes and pulsed with autologous tumor lysate formed the vaccine.

CDR3 length: 16 amino acids. Germline V CDR1 and CDR2: SGHRS, YFSETQ. J was trimmed by 3 bases and V by 0 bases; bases with no gene match: 6. Amplification used 60 V beta primers and 13 J beta primers. The assay was immunoSEQ multiplex PCR, and TCRdb's table has in-frame clones only and misses some. The sample gives around 72,000 clones, around 81% of which show up once; 7.9% is in the top ten. Patients had residual fresh-frozen tumor tissue and more than two years of survival data. None of the glioblastoma patients had an isocitrate dehydrogenase mutation. V gene TRBV5-1 combines with J gene TRBJ2-1, with TRBD2 matching 7 bases. Source: blood, taken before dendritic cell vaccination. The source is a human donor with glioblastoma. CDR3 loop: CASSLVSSGDYNEQFF. The CDR3 bases are TGCGCCAGCAGCTTGGTGTCCAGCGGGGACTACAATGAGCAGTTCTTC.